The 8 T cell receptor beta chains below come from one sample, sequenced in a study of blood T cell repertoires in COVID-19. Profiled with immunoSEQ multiplex PCR; TCRdb holds only in-frame clones, not every one. The table has about 100,000 clones, roughly 83% seen once. Material for sequencing was peripheral blood. All receptors derive from a human donor in a cohort sampled during active COVID-19.

V usage is TRBV12-3 or TRBV12-4 and J usage is TRBJ2-7, with D uncertain. Deletions cut 6 bases from V and 4 bases from J, with 7 bases between. CDR3 length: 11 residues. The CDR3 DNA reads as TGTGCCAGCAGCAACCAGTACGAGCAGTACGTC. Translation: CASSNQYEQYV.

This clone appeared a few times. V usage is TRBV29-1 and J usage is TRBJ2-1; 9 bases line up with TRBD2. The trim removed 7 bases at V and 2 bases at J, leaving 6 bases unmatched. Germline lookup yields CDR1 SQVTM and CDR2 ANQGSEA. CDR3 length: 14 residues. The CDR3: CSAQRLAAYNEQFF. The CDR3 nucleotides read TGCAGCGCCCAACGACTAGCGGCCTACAATGAGCAGTTCTTC.

DNA for the CDR3: TGTGCCAGCAGCTTAGCTAATACAGGGGCTGTGCTAGGCTACACCTTC. Translation gives CASSLANTGAVLGYTF. J is TRBJ1-2 and V is TRBV7-8; 7 nucleotides line up with TRBD1. Germline V CDR1 and CDR2: SGHVS, FQNEAQ. Germline trimming cut 0 bases from V and 8 bases from J; bases unmatched to any gene: 12. CDR3 size: 16 residues.

V is TRBV9 and J is TRBJ2-7, with 8 nucleotides matching TRBD2. V shed 4 bases and J 4 bases; nucleotides not matched to a gene: 25. This CDR3 region has 20 residues. Germline V gene lookup returns CDR1 SGDLS and CDR2 YYNGEE. This CDR3 is CASSPGPGGPDLGYRYEQYF. The CDR3 DNA is TGTGCCAGCAGCCCTGGCCCGGGAGGGCCCGATCTCGGGTACAGATACGAGCAGTACTTC.

The chain is built from TRBV11-2 and TRBJ1-1; the D gene is possibly TRBD1 (6 bases). The V gene lost 4 bases and the J gene lost 4 bases, with 16 bases spanning the gap. CDR1 and CDR2 (germline): SGHAT, FQNNGV. The CDR3 consists of 15 residues. CDR3 region: CASSYRLGASTEAFF. The CDR3 nucleotides read TGTGCCAGCAGCTATAGACTGGGGGCGTCCACTGAAGCTTTCTTT.

The chain links TRBV7-9 to TRBJ1-1, with 8 bases fitting TRBD1. With V trimmed by 5 bases and J by 8 bases, 10 bases remained unmatched. This CDR3 is built from 14 residues. Germline values: CDR1 SEHNR, CDR2 FQNEAQ (reference sequence). The CDR3 is CASSPRQGRWEAFF. DNA for the CDR3: TGTGCCAGCAGCCCCCGACAGGGGAGATGGGAAGCTTTCTTT.

The rearrangement joins TRBV2 to TRBJ2-7; 7 bases are shared with TRBD2. In germline, CDR1 is SNHLY, CDR2 FYNNEI. This CDR3 has 14 amino acids. Unmatched junction bases numbered 6, after V lost 7 bases and J lost 0 bases. Here the CDR3 DNA reads TGTGCCAGCAAGCGGGACTCCAGCTCCTACGAGCAGTACTTC. It codes for CASKRDSSSYEQYF.

The chain couples TRBV30 to TRBJ2-7, with 11 bases lining up with TRBD2. CDR3 length: 17 amino acids. The germline CDR1 and CDR2 sequences are GTSNPN and SVGIG (reference sequence). Losses at the gene ends were 1 base for V and 4 bases for J; bases not matched to a gene: 12. The CDR3 loop reads CAWSEGLTSGTQYEQYF. The CDR3 coding sequence is TGTGCCTGGAGTGAGGGTTTGACTAGCGGGACCCAGTACGAGCAGTACTTC.